The rows below give T cell receptor beta chains drawn from one sample of a study of blood T cells in healthy people across ages. One entry per CDR3 protein results from TCRdb running MiXCR on the 5' RACE reads. The sample has around 870,000 distinct CDR3 sequences, 29% seen once. The sequenced material came from blood. These receptors all come from a woman aged 80 or older in good health. CDR3s include the opening cysteine and the closing phenylalanine or tryptophan. Fields, in order: D gene, clone size, V gene, J gene, CDR3 DNA, CDR3 protein. D genes are given only for firm matches. Size is omitted from some rows. Given values are once, few, many or a class for expanded clones.

-	many	TRBV6-2/TRBV6-3	TRBJ2-7	TGTGCCAGCAGGGATTCTACTCGCGAGCAGTACTTC	CASRDSTREQYF
-	many	TRBV20-1	TRBJ1-5	TGCAGTGCTAGTTCTAGTCGGGCGACCCATCAGCCCCAGCATTTT	CSASSSRATHQPQHF
-	many	TRBV6-6	TRBJ2-2	TGTGCCAGCAGTAACACCGGGGAGCTGTTTTTT	CASSNTGELFF
-	many	TRBV2	TRBJ1-4	TGTGCCAGCAGTGTAGGGGACTACCCCCTCGCAACTAATGAAAAACTGTTTTTT	CASSVGDYPLATNEKLFF
-	-	TRBV3-1	TRBJ2-5	TGTGCCAGCAGCCAGGGGGCTTCTTTCAAAAGGGGGACCCAGTACTTC	CASSQGASFKRGTQYF
TRBD2	-	TRBV30	TRBJ2-2	TGTGCCTGGATCCCCCTGGGGGGCGGGGGGTCCACCGGGGAGCTGTTTTTT	CAWIPLGGGGSTGELFF
TRBD1	many	TRBV2	TRBJ2-5	TGTGCCAGCAGTGCAGACAGGGCCCAGGAGACCCAGTACTTC	CASSADRAQETQYF
-	-	TRBV6-2/TRBV6-3	TRBJ1-2	TGTGCCGGCAGTTCCAACCTACGGGACCGATCCTACTATGGCTACACCTTC	CAGSSNLRDRSYYGYTF
TRBD2	many	TRBV6-1	TRBJ2-1	TGTGCCAGCAGAAAGCCGGGAGGGGGTAAAAGGGACAATGAGCAGTTCTTC	CASRKPGGGKRDNEQFF
TRBD2	many	TRBV4-3	TRBJ2-3	TGCGCCAGCAGCCAAGTTTACGGGGGGAGCACAGATACGCAGTATTTT	CASSQVYGGSTDTQYF
-	-	TRBV5-5	TRBJ1-1	TGTGCCAGCAGCTTAGGGAGACACTCGAACACTGAAGCTTTCTTT	CASSLGRHSNTEAFF
TRBD1	-	TRBV20-1	TRBJ2-3	TGCAGTGCCCCTGGGAGCAGGGGGTACGCAGATACGCAGTATTTT	CSAPGSRGYADTQYF
TRBD1	-	TRBV6-2/TRBV6-3	TRBJ2-1	TGTGCCAGCAGTCTCGGGACAGGGACCAATGAGCAGTTCTTC	CASSLGTGTNEQFF
-	few	TRBV6-2/TRBV6-3	TRBJ2-1	TGTGCCAGCAGCCCCGGATGGGGTGAGCAGTTCTTC	CASSPGWGEQFF
-	-	TRBV5-5	TRBJ1-5	TGTGCCAGCAGCTTGGAAGATTATAGCAATCAGCCCCAGCATTTT	CASSLEDYSNQPQHF
-	many	TRBV29-1	TRBJ1-2	TGCAGCGTTGATGGGGGGCTACGGTATGGCTACACCTTC	CSVDGGLRYGYTF
TRBD1	few	TRBV10-3	TRBJ2-7	TGTGCCATCAGGGACCGGGACAGGGGCTACAATGAGCAGTACTTC	CAIRDRDRGYNEQYF
TRBD1	many	TRBV7-2	TRBJ2-1	TGTGCCAGCAGCTTAGCGGGACAGGTTAACAATGAGCAGTTCTTC	CASSLAGQVNNEQFF
-	few	TRBV19	TRBJ2-3	TGTGCCAGTAGTCCCGCAAGAGGGGGGGGCACAGATACGCAGTATTTT	CASSPARGGGTDTQYF
-	-	TRBV9	TRBJ2-4	TGTGCCAGCAGCGTAGGATTGGGGCCAAGGAATGAGCAGTACTTC	CASSVGLGPRNEQYF
TRBD2	few	TRBV2	TRBJ2-3	TGTGCCAGCACTATTAGCGGGACCACAGATACGCAGTATTTT	CASTISGTTDTQYF
-	-	TRBV6-6	TRBJ1-1	TGTGCCAGCAGTTACTTACGGGGCGGACTGAACACTGAAGCTTTCTTT	CASSYLRGGLNTEAFF
TRBD1	many	TRBV6-5	TRBJ2-7	TGTGCCAGCAGAAGCGACAGGGGGCAGGTCTACGAGCAGTACTTC	CASRSDRGQVYEQYF
-	few	TRBV4-3	TRBJ2-3	TGCGCCAGCAGCCAAGAGGGGGGGCGCGTTGGAGATACGCAGTATTTT	CASSQEGGRVGDTQYF
TRBD1	many	TRBV6-5	TRBJ2-5	TGTGCCAGCAGTTACTCGCAGGGGGTTCAAGAGACCCAGTACTTC	CASSYSQGVQETQYF
-	many	TRBV28	TRBJ2-7	TGTGCCAGCAGTTTAAGTGTAACCTACGAGCAGTACTTC	CASSLSVTYEQYF
-	many	TRBV20-1	TRBJ2-5	TGCAGTGCTAGGACACCCCCGAAAGAGACCCAGTACTTC	CSARTPPKETQYF
TRBD1	few	TRBV29-1	TRBJ1-2	TGCAGCGACAGAGGACAGGGGGAAAACTATGGCTACACCTTC	CSDRGQGENYGYTF
-	-	TRBV24-1	TRBJ2-5	TGTGCCACCAGTGATCAAGGGGGTATAGAGACCCAGTACTTC	CATSDQGGIETQYF
TRBD1	many	TRBV6-2/TRBV6-3	TRBJ2-7	TGTGCCAGCAGTTACCCCGGGACAGGGTCCGAGCAGTACTTC	CASSYPGTGSEQYF
-	-	TRBV7-2	TRBJ2-3	TGTGCCAGCAGTTGGGGACCGGGGACAGATACGCAGTATTTT	CASSWGPGTDTQYF
TRBD2	many	TRBV20-1	TRBJ2-7	TGCAGTGCTAAGAGCGGGGACCCGAGGACCTACGAGCAGTACTTC	CSAKSGDPRTYEQYF
-	many	TRBV30	TRBJ2-7	TGTGCCTGGAGTGTTAGGGGCCAAGGCTCCTACGAGCAGTACTTC	CAWSVRGQGSYEQYF
TRBD1	few	TRBV29-1	TRBJ1-2	TGCAGCGTCCTGGGACAGGGAAACTATGGCTACACCTTC	CSVLGQGNYGYTF
-	-	TRBV6-2/TRBV6-3	TRBJ1-2	TGTGCCAGCAGTTACGTCCAGGTGGGACCCTATGGCTACACCTTC	CASSYVQVGPYGYTF
-	-	TRBV20-1	TRBJ2-6	TGCGGTGCTAGAGATGTTAGCCCACAGGGTTCGGGGGCCAACGTCCTGACTTTC	CGARDVSPQGSGANVLTF
-	-	TRBV4-1	TRBJ2-7	TGCGCCAGCAGCCAAGGGCGCCCCTCTATTAGCTCCTACGAGCAGTACTTC	CASSQGRPSISSYEQYF
-	few	TRBV7-9	TRBJ2-1	TGTGCCAGCAGCGCCGGGACCGTTGCCAAAAGCTCCTACAATGAGCAGTTCTTC	CASSAGTVAKSSYNEQFF
-	many	TRBV4-1	TRBJ2-7	TGCGCCAGCAGCCAACCGCGGACACCGACCGGCTACGAGCAGTACTTC	CASSQPRTPTGYEQYF
TRBD1	many	TRBV4-3	TRBJ1-2	TGCGCCAGCAGCCAAGTCGACAGGGGGTTAGATGGCTACACCTTC	CASSQVDRGLDGYTF
TRBD1	many	TRBV29-1	TRBJ2-5	TGCAGCATAAGTGGGGACAGGGGGCGAGGGGAGACCCAGTACTTC	CSISGDRGRGETQYF
-	many	TRBV2	TRBJ1-2	TGTGCCAGCAGTACAAGAGCCAGCGGCTACACCTTC	CASSTRASGYTF
-	-	TRBV14	TRBJ1-2	TGTGCCAGCAGCCGTCCGGGGGGCAAGTATGGCTACACCTTC	CASSRPGGKYGYTF
-	few	TRBV12-3/TRBV12-4	TRBJ1-2	TGTGCCAGCAGTGGAATCAGGGTAAATTACACCTTC	CASSGIRVNYTF
TRBD2	-	TRBV12-3/TRBV12-4	TRBJ2-3	TGTGCCAGCAGTTTCGGGAGCGGGGGGTACGCTGGGGCAGATACGCAGTATTTT	CASSFGSGGYAGADTQYF
-	-	TRBV11-3	TRBJ2-3	TGTGCCAGCAGCTTAGGAACACCAGATACGCAGTATTTT	CASSLGTPDTQYF
TRBD1	-	TRBV6-2/TRBV6-3	TRBJ2-5	TGTGCCAGCAGATTACCCGGGACAGGGTTTAATGAGCAGTACTTC	CASRLPGTGFNEQYF
TRBD2	-	TRBV20-1	TRBJ2-7	TGCAGTGCTAGTCCGACTAGCGGGACTTACGAGCAGTACTTC	CSASPTSGTYEQYF
-	-	TRBV12-3/TRBV12-4	TRBJ2-2	TGTGCCAGCAGTTTAGCGGGGGTATACACCGGGGAGCGGTTTTTT	CASSLAGVYTGERFF
TRBD1	-	TRBV29-1	TRBJ2-2	TGCAGCGTTCGGACAGGCGACACCGGGGAGCTGTTTTTT	CSVRTGDTGELFF